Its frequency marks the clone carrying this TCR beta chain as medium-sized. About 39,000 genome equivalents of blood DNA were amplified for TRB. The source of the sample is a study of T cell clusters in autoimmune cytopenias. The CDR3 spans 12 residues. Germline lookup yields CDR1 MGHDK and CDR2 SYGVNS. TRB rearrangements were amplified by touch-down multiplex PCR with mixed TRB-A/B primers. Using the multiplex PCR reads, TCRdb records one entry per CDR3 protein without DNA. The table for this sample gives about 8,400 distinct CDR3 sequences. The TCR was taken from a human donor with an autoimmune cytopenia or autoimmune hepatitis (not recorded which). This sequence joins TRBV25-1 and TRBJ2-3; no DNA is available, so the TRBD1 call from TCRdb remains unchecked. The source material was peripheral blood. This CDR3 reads CASTGQGDTQYF.